The 19 T cell receptor beta chains listed next were all sequenced from one sample in a study of blood T cells in healthy people across ages. Together with a sample-barcoded 5' primer, a J-beta primer mix was included in a second PCR lasting 7 to 11 cycles. In TCRdb, the 5' RACE reads were re-called with MiXCR into one record per CDR3 protein. This table has about 290,000 distinct CDR3 sequences, roughly 26% appearing once. Sequencing input: blood. These receptors all stem from a woman between 65 and 79 years old in good health.

This clonotype occurred many times. The DNA of the CDR3 is TGTGCCAGCAGCTCGCTAGTGGGGAGCCATGAGCAGTTCTTC. Its translation is CASSSLVGSHEQFF. The chain combines TRBV11-1 with TRBJ2-1; D is possibly TRBD2 (5 bases). V was trimmed by 4 bases and J by 8 bases, leaving 15 bases between them. This CDR3 contains 14 residues. From germline, CDR1 is SGHAT and CDR2 FQDESV (reference sequence).

In this sample, this clonotype turned up a few times. This chain uses TRBV24-1 with TRBJ2-1; 7 bases line up with TRBD2. This CDR3 has 15 residues. Germline V gene data show CDR1 as KGHDR and CDR2 as SFDVKD. J lost 2 bases, V lost 7 bases, and 7 bases had no gene match. CDR3 DNA: TGTGCCACCAGCCCCCAAGCGGGGACCTACAATGAGCAGTTCTTC. The encoded protein is CATSPQAGTYNEQFF.

This clonotype was counted ten times or more. V and J are TRBV4-3 and TRBJ2-3; 8 nucleotides agree with TRBD2. V dropped 0 bases and J dropped 7; count of bases not matched to a gene: 9. The germline V gene encodes CDR1 LGHNA and CDR2 YSLEER. CDR3 size: 16 residues. CDR3 region: CASSQDRSGRGYTQYF. The CDR3 DNA is TGCGCCAGCAGCCAAGATCGGAGCGGGAGAGGATATACGCAGTATTTT.

The V and J genes are TRBV28 and TRBJ2-6, with a tentative D call TRBD1 (6 bases). The CDR3 contains 15 residues. Germline V gives CDR1 MDHEN, CDR2 SYDVKM. V shed 7 bases and J shed 0 bases, with 10 bases lying between them. The CDR3 DNA reads TGTGCCAGCATGGGACAAAGCTCTGGGGCCAACGTCCTGACTTTC. This gives the protein CASMGQSSGANVLTF.

The rearrangement joins TRBV7-9 to TRBJ1-1, with D possibly matching TRBD1 (6 bases). The CDR3 has 15 residues. Germline V CDR1 and CDR2: SEHNR, FQNEAQ (reference sequence). V lost 3 bases, J lost 5 bases, and 16 bases lay in between. CDR3 sequence (DNA): TGTGCCAGCAGCTTCACCGCGCGAAGGGGGACTGAAGCTTTCTTT. This encodes CASSFTARRGTEAFF.

This clonotype came up many times. The DNA for the CDR3 is TGCGCCAGCAGCAAGACTAGCGCCGAATACAATGAGCAGTTCTTC. This codes for CASSKTSAEYNEQFF. The rearrangement links TRBV10-2 to TRBJ2-1; 8 bases are shared with TRBD2. This CDR3 region has 15 residues. Germline lookup yields CDR1 WSHSY and CDR2 SAAADI. Unmatched junction bases numbered 8, after V lost 6 bases and J lost 4 bases.

This clonotype appeared a few times. V gene TRBV6-2 or TRBV6-3 combines with J gene TRBJ2-5; D is perhaps TRBD2 (5 bases). The DNA end is more similar to TRBJ2-7, so the J call may be wrong. CDR1 is MNHEY and CDR2 is SVGEGT in the germline V gene. CDR3 length: 15 residues. The CDR3 loop reads CASRERELRPYEQYF. The CDR3 DNA sequence: TGTGCCAGCAGGGAGAGGGAGCTTCGTCCTTACGAGCAGTACTTC.

The genes are TRBV4-2 and TRBJ1-6; no reliable D call. Germline V gene sequence: CDR1 LGHNA, CDR2 YNFKEQ. V lost 2 bases, J lost 8 bases, and 13 bases lay in between. The CDR3 has 15 amino acids. CDR3 nucleotides: TGTGCCAGCAGCCAACACCGGGCCACTGATTCACCCCTCCACTTT. It codes for CASSQHRATDSPLHF.

This clonotype came up a few times. The V gene is TRBV29-1, the J gene TRBJ1-1; D is possibly TRBD1 (6 bases). This CDR3 region has 13 residues. In germline, CDR1 is SQVTM, CDR2 ANQGSEA. V was cut by 6 bases and J by 2 bases, with 13 bases left in between. CDR3: CSVDGQTNTEAFF. The CDR3 nucleotides are TGCAGCGTAGACGGACAGACAAACACTGAAGCTTTCTTT. Full variable domain (missing parts from reference TRBV29-1 and TRBJ1-1): SAVISQKPSRDICQRGTSLTIQCQVDSQVTMMFWYRQQPGQSLTLIATANQGSEATYESGFVIDKFPISRPNLTFSTLTVSNMSPEDSSIYLCSVDGQTNTEAFFGQGTRLTVV.

This CDR3 is CASSTGHLYEQYF. CDR3 DNA: TGTGCCAGCTCAACGGGACACCTCTACGAGCAGTACTTC. V is TRBV18 and J is TRBJ2-7; the D gene is possibly TRBD1 (6 bases). The CDR3 contains 13 residues. Between the trimmed V and J ends, which lost 5 bases and 3 bases, there was a span of 11 bases. Germline CDR1 and CDR2: KGHSH and LQKENI. Based on the CDR3 plus reference TRBV18 and TRBJ2-7, the full variable domain is NAGVMQNPRHLVRRRGQEARLRCSPMKGHSHVYWYRQLPEEGLKFMVYLQKENIIDESGMPKERFSAEFPKEGPSILRIQQVVRGDSAAYFCASSTGHLYEQYFGPGTRLTVT.

The chain links TRBV6-5 to TRBJ2-7; tentative D call: TRBD2 (6 bases). The CDR3 sequence is 14 residues long. CDR1 is MNHEY and CDR2 is SVGAGI in the germline V gene. Trimming removed 2 bases from V and 2 bases from J, with 10 bases in between. CDR3 sequence: CASSYAGLAYEQYF. The CDR3 DNA follows: TGTGCCAGCAGTTACGCGGGGCTGGCCTACGAGCAGTACTTC.

The chain couples TRBV6-1 to TRBJ2-7, with D possibly being TRBD2 (5 bases). The V gene lost 4 bases and the J gene lost 7 bases, with 14 bases spanning the gap. Germline CDR1 reads MNHNS; CDR2 reads SASEGT. This CDR3 comprises 13 residues. CDR3 residues: CASSVREEREQYF. CDR3 DNA: TGTGCCAGCAGTGTACGGGAAGAAAGGGAGCAGTACTTC.

The chain combines TRBV9 with TRBJ1-1, with a tentative D call TRBD1 (5 bases). The length of the CDR3 is 14 residues. The germline V gene encodes CDR1 SGDLS and CDR2 YYNGEE. V lost 0 bases and J 5 bases, leaving 11 bases between the germline ends. CDR3 loop: CASSVEGLETEAFF. DNA of the CDR3: TGTGCCAGCAGCGTAGAGGGGTTGGAAACTGAAGCTTTCTTT. Full variable domain (missing parts from reference TRBV9 and TRBJ1-1): DSGVTQTPKHLITATGQRVTLRCSPRSGDLSVYWYQQSLDQGLQFLIQYYNGEERAKGNILERFSAQQFPDLHSELNLSSLELGDSALYFCASSVEGLETEAFFGQGTRLTVV.

This rearrangement joins TRBV6-2 or TRBV6-3 to TRBJ2-7; D gene ambiguous. Germline CDR1 is MNHEY and CDR2 is SVGEGT. This CDR3 has 10 amino acids. The V end lost 11 bases, the J end lost 5 bases, and 10 bases lay between the germline ends. The CDR3: CASAHHEQYF. CDR3 in DNA: TGTGCCTCAGCCCACCACGAGCAGTACTTC.

In this sample, this clonotype turned up once. This sequence joins TRBV20-1 and TRBJ2-1; D gene uncertain. This CDR3 is built from 12 residues. V lost 6 bases and J 8 bases, leaving 14 bases between the germline ends. Germline V gene data show CDR1 as DFQATT and CDR2 as SNEGSKA (reference sequence). The CDR3 loop is CSAPPEGYEQFF. Written as DNA, the CDR3 is TGCAGTGCCCCCCCAGAAGGGTATGAGCAGTTCTTC.

This clonotype was observed a few times. The genes are TRBV19 and TRBJ2-1, with a possible D match to TRBD2 (6 bases). Trimming left V 8 bases short and J 6 bases short, with 14 bases between. Germline V lookup: CDR1 LNHDA, CDR2 SQIVND (reference sequence). This CDR3 comprises 13 residues. Here the CDR3 DNA reads TGTGCCAGTGAGGCTAGCGACCGCAATGAGCAGTTCTTC. It is translated as CASEASDRNEQFF.

This clonotype has just a few counts. This sequence joins TRBV5-8 and TRBJ2-5, with unresolved D. V gave up 2 bases and J gave up 5 bases, with 10 bases separating them. In germline, CDR1 is SGHTS, CDR2 YDEGEE. The CDR3 is 13 residues long. Here the CDR3 reads CASSLPGRETQYF. CDR3 sequence (DNA): TGTGCCAGCAGCTTACCCGGCAGGGAGACCCAGTACTTC.

The gene calls are TRBV6-2 or TRBV6-3 and TRBJ2-1; 8 bases are shared with TRBD2. V gave up 2 bases and J gave up 2 bases; unmatched junction bases: 11. Germline CDR1 is MNHEY and CDR2 is SVGEGT. There are 18 residues in the CDR3. Written as DNA, the CDR3 is TGTGCCAGCAGTTACCGACCTATCGGGGGACTAGCCTACAATGAGCAGTTCTTC. This translates into CASSYRPIGGLAYNEQFF.

This sequence joins TRBV12-3 or TRBV12-4 and TRBJ1-5, with D possibly TRBD1 on 6 matching bases. This CDR3 region has 13 residues. The ends were cut back, 9 bases at V and 4 bases at J, with 13 bases in the middle. CDR3 protein: CASTWTANQPQHF. The CDR3 DNA is TGTGCCAGTACTTGGACAGCTAATCAGCCCCAGCATTTT.